This record looks at one T cell receptor (beta chain) sequence and its context. What it recognizes is unknown. CDR3 size: 16 residues. Germline V gene sequence: CDR1 MNHEY, CDR2 SMNVEV (reference sequence). J was trimmed by 0 bases and V by 3 bases; bases with no gene match: 3. Treatment indicated: roughly ten-day PBMC culture with coronavirus spike peptide pools or control peptides (ViraFEST assay). With peptide pools, ViraFEST first expanded antigen-specific T cells and afterwards sequenced their TCRs. This specimen belongs to a study of vaccination and CD4 T cells after COVID-19. About the study: Sampling post-COVID took place a median 101 days after diagnosis (range 35 to 161). Notes on the study in general: With convalescent patients, a median approximately 90% of reactive clones emerged solely after vaccination.

Researchers used the Oncomine TCR Beta short-read assay to sequence DNA from cultured CD4+ T cells. After culture, CD4+ T cells served as the source for genomic DNA extraction. TCRdb recomputed calls from the PCR reads with MiXCR, one row per CDR3 protein. The sample has about 13,000 distinct CDR3 sequences, roughly 45% seen once. This chain uses TRBV27 with TRBJ2-2; 8 bases line up with TRBD2. The source material was CD4+ T cells from blood, cultured in vitro. The receptor's source is a human donor who had recovered from COVID-19. CDR3 bases: TGTGCCAGCAGTTTTCGGGGGGGCGCGAACACCGGGGAGCTGTTTTTT. Translating it yields CASSFRGGANTGELFF.